Given below is one T cell receptor (beta chain) in context. These data originate in a study of blood T cell repertoires in COVID-19. Turning to the study itself: The study drew acute and convalescent COVID-19 samples from the United States, Italy and Spain.

The assay was immunoSEQ multiplex PCR, and TCRdb's table has in-frame clones only and misses some. This table holds more than 300,000 clones, approximately 87% found once. Input material: peripheral blood. This sequence originates from a woman in her thirties with COVID-19, enrolled during active disease.

The CDR3 reads CASTPLTGVSGNTIYF. The CDR3 nucleotides are TGTGCCAGTACACCCTTGACAGGAGTCTCTGGAAACACCATATATTTT. The chain joins TRBV19 to TRBJ1-3; tentative D call: TRBD1 (6 bases). The CDR3 runs 16 residues. The germline V and J ends were trimmed by 7 bases and 0 bases, with 16 bases remaining between them. Germline loops: CDR1 LNHDA, CDR2 SQIVND (reference sequence).